These 14 T cell receptor beta chains came from one sample sequenced in a study of PD-L1 blockade in urothelial cancer. Profiled with immunoSEQ multiplex PCR; TCRdb holds only in-frame clones, not every one. The table shows 25,000 to 30,000 clones, with over 80% occurring only once. Source: PBMCs, taken around atezolizumab (anti-PD-L1) treatment. The receptor set was obtained from a man over 45 with urothelial cancer.

A note on this clone: One end of the junction is discordant with germline, which a read error may explain. This chain connects TRBV6-1 to TRBJ1-1; D is unclear. The CDR3 totals 17 residues. Germline CDR1 is MNHNS and CDR2 is SASEGT. CDR3 sequence reads: CASSEKWGRGRNAEAFF. CDR3 coding DNA: TGTGCCAGCAGTGAAAAATGGGGTCGGGGTAGGAACGCTGAAGCTTTCTTT.

This clone came up a few times. V usage is TRBV11-2 and J usage is TRBJ1-5; maybe TRBD1 (5 bases). Trimming took off 5 bases at V and 6 bases at J, with 11 bases between the two ends. The CDR3 has 13 residues. In germline, CDR1 is SGHAT, CDR2 FQNNGV. The CDR3 loop reads CASSETRVQPQHF. CDR3 bases: TGTGCCAGCAGCGAAACCAGGGTTCAGCCCCAGCATTTT.

This chain joins TRBV9 and TRBJ1-1; D is perhaps TRBD1 (5 bases). Germline assignment: CDR1 SGDLS and CDR2 YYNGEE. This CDR3 spans 12 amino acids. V was pared by 2 bases and J by 6 bases, with 8 bases between. In nucleotides, the CDR3 is TGTGCCAGCAGCGTCAGGGAACCTGAAGCTTTCTTT. The encoded protein is CASSVREPEAFF.

By sample share, this clone is medium-sized (0.01 to 0.1%). The chain uses TRBV5-1 and TRBJ1-6; D might be TRBD1 (6 bases). The CDR3 has 14 residues. Germline V gives CDR1 SGHRS, CDR2 YFSETQ. Trimming took 0 bases from V and 8 from J, leaving 9 bases between them. In DNA form, the CDR3 reads TGCGCCAGCAGCTTGGTACAGGGAGATTCACCCCTCCACTTT. It yields the protein CASSLVQGDSPLHF.

V gene TRBV7-9 combines with J gene TRBJ2-7, with TRBD2 matching over 8 bases. The V gene end was trimmed by 5 bases and the J gene end by 0 bases; junction bases not matched to a gene: 9. Germline loops: CDR1 SEHNR, CDR2 FQNEAQ (reference sequence). The CDR3 is 16 residues long. This CDR3 is CASSRRTGGTSYEQYF. CDR3 sequence (DNA): TGTGCCAGCAGCCGGAGGACGGGGGGGACCTCCTACGAGCAGTACTTC.

The V gene is TRBV28, the J gene TRBJ1-1; no reliable D call. The V gene's germline CDR1 is MDHEN and CDR2 SYDVKM. This CDR3 is 13 amino acids long. Between the trimmed V and J ends, which lost 3 bases and 3 bases, there was a span of 8 bases. The CDR3 protein is CASSFREDTEAFF. In DNA, the CDR3 is TGTGCCAGCAGTTTCCGGGAGGACACTGAAGCTTTCTTT. The whole variable domain, filled in from reference TRBV28 and TRBJ1-1, reads DVKVTQSSRYLVKRTGEKVFLECVQDMDHENMFWYRQDPGLGLRLIYFSYDVKMKEKGDIPEGYSVSREKKERFSLILESASTNQTSMYLCASSFREDTEAFFGQGTRLTVV.

The sample holds a few counts of this clone. The chain recombines TRBV19 with TRBJ2-1; a possible D gene is TRBD1 (6 bases). The CDR3 covers 15 residues. Germline V lookup: CDR1 LNHDA, CDR2 SQIVND (reference sequence). The V end lost 3 bases, the J end lost 5 bases, and 14 bases lay between the germline ends. In DNA form, the CDR3 reads TGTGCCAGTAGTATTGCACAGGGTATTCACAATGAGCAGTTCTTC. This codes for CASSIAQGIHNEQFF.

DNA for the CDR3: TGTGCCAGCAGCGCCCTCCAGGTCCACTCTGGAAACACCATATATTTT. This translates into CASSALQVHSGNTIYF. The chain is built from TRBV9 and TRBJ1-3; D unclear. V lost 3 bases to trimming and J lost 0 bases, with 13 bases between them. Germline CDR1 is SGDLS and CDR2 is YYNGEE. CDR3 length: 16 amino acids.

The chain links TRBV30 to TRBJ2-7; TRBD2 is a possible D gene (5 bases). The germline V gene has CDR1 GTSNPN and CDR2 SVGIG (reference sequence). Trimming left V 2 bases short and J 6 bases short, with 14 bases between. The CDR3 consists of 13 residues. The CDR3 loop is CAWSRAGGGEQYF. In DNA, the CDR3 is TGTGCCTGGAGTCGTGCGGGCGGAGGCGAGCAGTACTTC.

The rearrangement joins TRBV19 to TRBJ2-1, with 11 bases identical to TRBD1. CDR3 length: 15 residues. Germline loops: CDR1 LNHDA, CDR2 SQIVND (reference sequence). Trimming cost V 3 bases and J 7 bases; bases outside gene matches: 5. Written as DNA, the CDR3 is TGTGCCAGTAGTATCGCGGACAGGGGGCGGAATGAGCAGTTCTTC. Its protein product is CASSIADRGRNEQFF. Full variable domain (outside the CDR3, taken from reference TRBV19 and TRBJ2-1): DGGITQSPKYLFRKEGQNVTLSCEQNLNHDAMYWYRQDPGQGLRLIYYSQIVNDFQKGDIAEGYSVSREKKESFPLTVTSAQKNPTAFYLCASSIADRGRNEQFFGPGTRLTVL.

In DNA, the CDR3 is TGTGCCAGCAGGACCACTAGAAGGGGGAATGAGCAGTTCTTC. Protein product: CASRTTRRGNEQFF. V is TRBV6-5 and J is TRBJ2-1, with a weak D call TRBD1 (6 bases). The V gene's germline CDR1 is MNHEY and CDR2 SVGAGI. V lost 6 bases and J lost 7, with 16 bases in between. The CDR3 totals 14 residues.

The chain carries TRBV18 and TRBJ2-7, with D possibly being TRBD1 (6 bases). V lost 6 bases and J lost 2, with 11 bases in between. The CDR3 covers 13 residues. Germline assignment: CDR1 KGHSH and CDR2 LQKENI. CDR3 coding DNA: TGTGCCAGCTCGACAGGAATGGCCTACGAGCAGTACTTC. Amino acid sequence: CASSTGMAYEQYF. The whole variable domain, filled in from reference TRBV18 and TRBJ2-7, reads NAGVMQNPRHLVRRRGQEARLRCSPMKGHSHVYWYRQLPEEGLKFMVYLQKENIIDESGMPKERFSAEFPKEGPSILRIQQVVRGDSAAYFCASSTGMAYEQYFGPGTRLTVT.

This sequence joins TRBV9 and TRBJ2-7; D is perhaps TRBD2 (5 bases). Trimming removed 3 bases from V and 6 bases from J, with 13 bases in between. Looked up from germline, CDR1 is SGDLS and CDR2 is YYNGEE. The CDR3 loop spans 13 amino acids. The CDR3 nucleotides read TGTGCCAGCAGCGCCCCCTCTGGGAGCGAGCAGTACTTC. Its protein is CASSAPSGSEQYF.

This sequence joins TRBV14 and TRBJ2-1, with 8 nucleotides matching TRBD2. CDR1 is SGHDN, CDR2 FVKESK, per germline. This CDR3 is 16 amino acids long. The V and J ends lost 0 bases and 12 bases, in that order; junction bases with no gene match: 13. The CDR3 loop reads CASSQDLRTSFYGQFF. CDR3 bases: TGTGCCAGCAGCCAAGATCTGAGGACTAGCTTTTATGGGCAGTTCTTC.